This T cell receptor beta chain was recorded in a study of Ad26.COV2.S vaccination and SARS-CoV-2 variants. For the study at large: The authors gave Ad26.COV2.S intramuscularly, either once or twice 56 days apart. Study conclusions and caveats: Breadth measured for non-spike TCRs was similar across vaccine and placebo recipients.

Sequenced by immunoSEQ multiplex PCR; TCRdb stores in-frame clones only, minus some. The sample includes 500,000 or so clones, nearly 90% of them seen just once. Of note for this clone: Antigen unknown.

Treatment: roughly 18 received Ad26.COV2.S at low or high dose, single or two shots; about 5 received placebo; per-sample allocation not given. Repertoires come from day 63 after the first vaccine or placebo injection. In Boston, an adult donor aged 18-55 years took part. As its vector, the vaccine had Ad26, which expressed Wuhan-strain SARS-CoV-2 spike. The CDR3 has 15 amino acids. J lost 8 bases, V lost 3 bases, and 10 bases had no gene match. The germline CDR1 and CDR2 sequences are LGHNT and FRNRAP. The source of this sequence is a person between 18 and 60 years old who received the Ad26.COV2.S COVID-19 vaccine or a placebo. The chain has TRBV12-5 and TRBJ2-1; 7 bases match TRBD2. Sequenced material: peripheral blood, taken in a trial of Ad26.COV2.S vaccine versus placebo. CDR3 sequence reads: CASGFREGPQDEQFF. DNA for the CDR3: TGTGCTAGTGGTTTTAGGGAGGGCCCTCAGGATGAGCAGTTCTTC.